This entry is about one T cell receptor beta chain. In germline, CDR1 is MNHEY, CDR2 SVGAGI. The CDR3 totals 15 residues. V was cut by 5 bases and J by 0 bases, with 13 bases left in between. Measured with immunoSEQ multiplex PCR; TCRdb has only the in-frame clones, and not every one. The sample shows 200,000 to 250,000 clones, around four fifths of them seen only once. The entry originates in a study of blood T cell repertoires in COVID-19. Patients at the Seattle site were enrolled during active infection and followed longitudinally. The chain is built from TRBV6-5 and TRBJ1-1; no firm D call. Input material: peripheral blood. The TCR sequence derives from a woman aged 80 or over with COVID-19, enrolled during active disease. The CDR3 here is CASSPLTQMNTEAFF. The CDR3 DNA sequence: TGTGCCAGCAGTCCGTTGACACAGATGAACACTGAAGCTTTCTTT.